This is a list of T cell receptor beta chains from one sample in a study of Ad26.COV2.S vaccination and SARS-CoV-2 variants. Repertoires were generated with immunoSEQ multiplex PCR, while TCRdb's copy carries only in-frame clones and drops some. The sample includes 300,000 to 400,000 clones, around 89% of them seen just once. This material consisted of peripheral blood, taken in a trial of Ad26.COV2.S vaccine versus placebo. Source of these receptors: a person between 18 and 60 years old who received the Ad26.COV2.S COVID-19 vaccine or a placebo. CDR3s include the opening cysteine and the closing phenylalanine or tryptophan. Fields, in order: D gene, J gene, V gene, clone size, CDR3 DNA, CDR3 protein. A D gene is named only where the DNA matches it firmly. Only some rows state a clone size, as once, few, many or a class for expanded clones.

d_call: -
j_call: TRBJ2-2
v_call: TRBV19
clone_size: -
cdr3_nt: TGTGCCAGTAGTATAGATACTCTCTCCGGGGAGCTGTTTTTT
cdr3_aa: CASSIDTLSGELFF

d_call: -
j_call: TRBJ2-7
v_call: TRBV7-3
clone_size: -
cdr3_nt: TGTGCCAGCAGCTCGCCCGCCGGGCCGTTTGACTACGAGCAGTACTTC
cdr3_aa: CASSSPAGPFDYEQYF

d_call: TRBD1
j_call: TRBJ2-7
v_call: TRBV5-6
clone_size: -
cdr3_nt: TGTGCCAGCGTCCCCGGGACAGGGAAGGACGAGCAGTACTTC
cdr3_aa: CASVPGTGKDEQYF

d_call: -
j_call: TRBJ1-6
v_call: TRBV30
clone_size: few
cdr3_nt: TGTGCCTGGATCCCGTACCCTAAGAGTCCGTCTTCACCCCTCCACTTT
cdr3_aa: CAWIPYPKSPSSPLHF

d_call: TRBD2
j_call: TRBJ2-6
v_call: TRBV19
clone_size: once
cdr3_nt: TGTGCCAGTAGCCCTACGGCGGGGGGCTCTGGGGCCAACGTCCTGACTTTC
cdr3_aa: CASSPTAGGSGANVLTF

d_call: TRBD1
j_call: TRBJ2-2
v_call: TRBV7-9
clone_size: -
cdr3_nt: TGTGCCAGCCCCCAGGGGGCTAGTATCGGGGAGCTGTTTTTT
cdr3_aa: CASPQGASIGELFF

d_call: TRBD1
j_call: TRBJ1-2
v_call: TRBV4-1
clone_size: -
cdr3_nt: TGCGCCAGCAGCCAGGGGACAGCAGCTAACTATGGCTACACCTTC
cdr3_aa: CASSQGTAANYGYTF

d_call: -
j_call: TRBJ1-1
v_call: TRBV18
clone_size: -
cdr3_nt: TGTGCCAGCTCACCGCGACAGAAGGAGACTGAAGCTTTCTTT
cdr3_aa: CASSPRQKETEAFF

d_call: TRBD2
j_call: TRBJ2-3
v_call: TRBV5-1
clone_size: few
cdr3_nt: TGCGCCAGCAGCCCCGGCGGGCTAGCGGGAGTTATCGCAGATACGCAGTATTTT
cdr3_aa: CASSPGGLAGVIADTQYF

d_call: -
j_call: TRBJ1-1
v_call: TRBV7-9
clone_size: -
cdr3_nt: TGTGCCACAGTTATGAACACTGAAGCTTTCTTT
cdr3_aa: CATVMNTEAFF

d_call: -
j_call: TRBJ2-7
v_call: TRBV3-1/TRBV3-2
clone_size: -
cdr3_nt: TGTGCCAGCAGCCAAGGGGATCAGGGATACGAGCAGTACTTC
cdr3_aa: CASSQGDQGYEQYF